A selection of T cell receptor beta chains follows, all from one sample in a study of OX40 agonist ivuxolimab in advanced cancers. Repertoires were generated with immunoSEQ multiplex PCR, while TCRdb's copy carries only in-frame clones and drops some. The sample contains fewer than 35,000 clones, approximately 90% of which appear only once. The material was CD4+ or CD8+ T cells sorted from blood, obtained in a trial of the OX40 agonist ivuxolimab. These receptors were obtained from an adult with an advanced solid tumor such as melanoma, head and neck, liver or kidney cancer. The CDR3 runs from the conserved cysteine through the conserved F or W. A D gene is named only where the DNA matches it firmly. Size is omitted from some rows. Given values are once, few, many or a class for expanded clones.

j_call clone_size d_call v_call cdr3_aa cdr3_nt
TRBJ2-1 . . TRBV5-8 CASSLGTRAAHNEQFF TGTGCCAGCAGCTTGGGGACCCGGGCCGCGCACAATGAGCAGTTCTTC
TRBJ2-1 . . TRBV27 CASSLGESSYNEQFF TGTGCCAGCAGTTTAGGGGAGAGCTCCTACAATGAGCAGTTCTTC
TRBJ1-4 . TRBD1 TRBV18 CASSPTGQRATNEKLFF TGTGCCAGCTCACCAACGGGACAGAGAGCAACTAATGAAAAACTGTTTTTT
TRBJ2-7 . TRBD2 TRBV9 CASSALAGITYEQYF TGTGCCAGCAGCGCTCTAGCGGGTATTACCTACGAGCAGTACTTC
TRBJ1-4 . . TRBV7-9 CASSQLGAREKLFF TGTGCCAGCAGCCAGTTGGGAGCAAGGGAAAAACTGTTTTTT
TRBJ1-4 few . TRBV30 CAWSLPRVSANEKLFF TGTGCCTGGAGCCTTCCCCGGGTCTCGGCTAATGAAAAACTGTTTTTT
TRBJ2-3 . . TRBV7-9 CASSSIGGLTDTQYF TGTGCCAGCAGCTCCATCGGGGGGCTCACAGATACGCAGTATTTT
TRBJ2-1 . . TRBV9 CASSVGGYYNEQFF TGTGCCAGCAGCGTAGGTGGTTACTACAATGAGCAGTTCTTC
TRBJ1-6 . . TRBV27 CASSLNGENSPLHF TGTGCCAGCAGTTTGAACGGGGAGAATTCACCCCTCCACTTT
TRBJ2-7 . TRBD2 TRBV7-9 CASSLGGLASSYEQYF TGTGCCAGCAGCTTGGGTGGACTAGCGAGCTCCTACGAGCAGTACTTC
TRBJ2-3 . TRBD1 TRBV4-1 CASSEGTGATDTQYF TGCGCCAGCAGCGAAGGGACAGGGGCCACAGATACGCAGTATTTT
TRBJ2-7 . . TRBV29-1 CSVETVSSYEQYF TGCAGCGTTGAAACAGTAAGCTCCTACGAGCAGTACTTC
TRBJ2-7 . . TRBV6-6 CASSWVFDEQYF TGTGCCAGCAGTTGGGTTTTCGACGAGCAGTACTTC
TRBJ1-2 few . TRBV7-9 CATTPGGDYGYTF TGTGCCACCACCCCCGGGGGCGACTATGGCTACACCTTC
TRBJ1-1 . . TRBV2 CARGGNTEAFF TGTGCCAGGGGGGGGAACACTGAAGCTTTCTTT
TRBJ2-3 . . TRBV7-9 CASSPAGSTDTQYF TGTGCCAGCAGCCCCGCGGGGAGCACAGATACGCAGTATTTT
TRBJ2-3 . . TRBV13 CASSLTRDTDTQYF TGTGCCAGCAGCCTGACCCGGGACACAGATACGCAGTATTTT
TRBJ1-5 . . TRBV4-1 CASSQEVNSNQPQHF TGCGCCAGCAGCCAAGAGGTTAATAGCAATCAGCCCCAGCATTTT
TRBJ1-1 . . TRBV30 CAWSVRDGMDTEAFF TGTGCCTGGAGTGTACGGGACGGGATGGACACTGAAGCTTTCTTT
TRBJ2-1 . TRBD2 TRBV7-9 CASSLARLAGDFQFF TGTGCCAGCAGCTTAGCGCGACTAGCGGGAGATTTTCAGTTCTTC
TRBJ1-4 . . TRBV5-5 CASSPDGDNEKLFF TGTGCCAGCAGCCCCGATGGCGATAATGAAAAACTGTTTTTT
TRBJ1-2 . TRBD1 TRBV28 CASSPRGLVYGYTF TGTGCCAGCAGCCCGAGGGGGCTGGTCTATGGCTACACCTTC
TRBJ1-2 few . TRBV19 CASSIEVGDYGYTF TGTGCCAGTAGTATAGAGGTTGGGGATTATGGCTACACCTTC
TRBJ1-5 . TRBD1 TRBV15 CATSRDRGLGQPQHF TGTGCCACCAGCAGAGACAGGGGGCTAGGACAGCCCCAGCATTTT
TRBJ2-2 . . TRBV6-4 CASSDSETGELFF TGTGCCAGCAGTGACTCGGAGACCGGGGAGCTGTTTTTT
TRBJ1-2 . . TRBV15 CATSPGSPSNYGYTF TGTGCCACCAGCCCAGGGTCCCCATCAAACTATGGCTACACCTTC
TRBJ1-5 few . TRBV2 CASTQFGGNQPQHF TGTGCCAGCACTCAGTTTGGGGGCAATCAGCCCCAGCATTTT
TRBJ2-2 . . TRBV14 CASSQQGTGELFF TGTGCCAGCAGCCAACAGGGTACCGGGGAGCTGTTTTTT
TRBJ2-7 . TRBD2 TRBV14 CASSQFSGRNNEQYF TGTGCCAGCAGCCAATTTAGCGGGAGGAACAACGAGCAGTACTTC
TRBJ1-2 . . TRBV4-2 CASSQDRGILRYGYTF TGTGCCAGCAGCCAAGACCGGGGAATCTTGCGGTATGGCTACACCTTC
TRBJ2-7 . . TRBV6-5 CASSYPGQRGHYEQYF TGTGCCAGCAGTTACCCGGGACAGCGGGGCCACTACGAGCAGTACTTC
TRBJ1-4 . . TRBV4-2 CASSQDRIATNEKLFF TGTGCCAGCAGCCAAGATCGGATTGCAACTAATGAAAAACTGTTTTTT
TRBJ2-1 . TRBD2 TRBV7-8 CASTVGGGPYNEQFF TGTGCCAGCACCGTCGGCGGGGGGCCCTACAATGAGCAGTTCTTC
TRBJ1-4 . . TRBV7-9 CASSPDSDGELFF TGTGCCAGCAGCCCGGACAGCGACGGGGAACTGTTTTTT
TRBJ2-3 . TRBD1 TRBV4-2 CASSPPPGQGASTDTQYF TGTGCCAGCAGCCCCCCCCCTGGACAGGGGGCTTCCACAGATACGCAGTATTTT
TRBJ2-2 . . TRBV4-2 CASSQDLYGYTGELFF TGTGCCAGCAGCCAAGATCTGTACGGCTACACCGGGGAGCTGTTTTTT
TRBJ2-7 . TRBD1 TRBV2 CASSSGTGDSYEQYF TGTGCCAGCAGCTCCGGGACAGGGGACTCCTACGAGCAGTACTTC
TRBJ2-7 . . TRBV29-1 CSVGDREYEQYF TGCAGCGTCGGCGACAGAGAATACGAGCAGTACTTC
TRBJ1-4 . . TRBV4-1 CASSQVLGSEKLFF TGCGCCAGCAGCCAAGTGTTGGGGAGTGAAAAACTGTTTTTT
TRBJ1-3 once . TRBV5-1 CASSEGLGNTIYF TGCGCCAGCAGCGAGGGGCTTGGAAACACCATATATTTT
TRBJ1-5 . . TRBV6-1 CASMGQIYSNQPQHF TGTGCCAGCATGGGGCAGATTTATAGCAATCAGCCCCAGCATTTT
TRBJ2-7 . . TRBV5-3 CARSDCPQGDEQYF TGTGCCAGAAGCGATTGCCCACAGGGAGACGAGCAGTACTTC
TRBJ2-7 . . TRBV30 CAWSVGGAYEQYF TGTGCCTGGAGTGTAGGGGGGGCCTACGAGCAGTACTTC
TRBJ2-7 . TRBD2 TRBV7-9 CASSFPIAGGKPDEQYF TGTGCCAGCAGCTTCCCTATAGCGGGAGGGAAGCCGGACGAGCAGTACTTC
TRBJ2-7 . . TRBV5-6 CASSIAGTYYEQYF TGTGCCAGCAGCATAGCCGGGACATATTACGAGCAGTACTTC
TRBJ2-3 . . TRBV9 CASSVVGPTDTQYF TGTGCCAGCAGCGTAGTAGGGCCCACAGATACGCAGTATTTT
TRBJ2-1 few . TRBV7-9 CASSLGTANLNEQFF TGTGCCAGCAGCTTGGGGACCGCGAATTTAAATGAGCAGTTCTTC
TRBJ2-7 . . TRBV6-1 CASSEAGRQASYEQYF TGTGCCAGCAGTGAAGCAGGTCGGCAGGCCTCCTACGAGCAGTACTTC
TRBJ2-1 . TRBD2 TRBV2 CAKTPASGKNEQFF TGTGCCAAAACCCCGGCTAGCGGGAAGAATGAGCAGTTCTTC
TRBJ1-1 . . TRBV9 CASSALAGAGTEAFF TGTGCCAGCAGCGCCTTGGCGGGGGCGGGGACTGAAGCTTTCTTT
TRBJ1-6 . . TRBV27 CASSIGTYNSPLHF TGTGCCAGCAGTATTGGCACCTATAATTCACCCCTCCACTTT
TRBJ2-7 once . TRBV4-1 CASSQDVGGVYEQYF TGCGCCAGCAGCCAAGATGTGGGGGGCGTATACGAGCAGTACTTC
TRBJ2-2 . TRBD1 TRBV7-3 CASSLYSLGQGLTGELFF TGTGCCAGCAGCTTATACAGCCTGGGACAGGGCCTCACCGGGGAGCTGTTTTTT
TRBJ2-7 . . TRBV7-9 CASSPGGTLADF TGTGCCAGCAGCCCCGGTGGGACCCTAGCCGACTTC
TRBJ2-1 . . TRBV7-8 CASSFGDYYNEQFF TGTGCCAGCAGCTTTGGTGATTACTACAATGAGCAGTTCTTC
TRBJ2-1 . . TRBV6-5 CASRTDNEQFF TGTGCCAGCAGAACCGACAATGAGCAGTTCTTC
TRBJ2-7 . TRBD2 TRBV10-3 CAISPSGVYEQYF TGTGCCATCAGCCCTAGCGGGGTTTACGAGCAGTACTTC
TRBJ2-1 . . TRBV29-1 CSASARDDNEQFF TGCAGCGCGTCTGCGCGGGACGACAATGAGCAGTTCTTC